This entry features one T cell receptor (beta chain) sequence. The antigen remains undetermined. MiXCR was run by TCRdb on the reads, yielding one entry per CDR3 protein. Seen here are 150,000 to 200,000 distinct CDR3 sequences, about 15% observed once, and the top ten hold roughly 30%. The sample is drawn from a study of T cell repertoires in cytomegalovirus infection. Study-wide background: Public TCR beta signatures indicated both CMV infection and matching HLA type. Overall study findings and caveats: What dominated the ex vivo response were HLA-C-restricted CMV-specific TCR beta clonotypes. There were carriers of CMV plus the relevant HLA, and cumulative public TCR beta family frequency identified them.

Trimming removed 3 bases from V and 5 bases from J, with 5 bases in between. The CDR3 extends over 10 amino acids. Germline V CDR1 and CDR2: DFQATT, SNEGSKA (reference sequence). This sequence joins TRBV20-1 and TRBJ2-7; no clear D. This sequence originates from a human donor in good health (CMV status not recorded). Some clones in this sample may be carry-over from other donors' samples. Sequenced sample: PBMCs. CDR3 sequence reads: CSASWDEQYF. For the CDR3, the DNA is TGCAGTGCTAGTTGGGACGAGCAGTACTTC.